The present TCR beta chain was sequenced within a study of cytomegalovirus exposure and HLA in healthy donors. Study findings and constraints: The finding came from a later analysis; first-cohort TCR clusters tended to co-occur in the roughly 120 validation repertoires.

The V segment lost 8 bases and the J segment 6 bases; nucleotides outside the gene matches: 9. Germline CDR1 is SQVTM and CDR2 is ANQGSEA. The CDR3 is 15 residues long. Worth noting for this clone: Its target is unknown.

The repertoire was sequenced with immunoSEQ multiplex PCR; TCRdb's copy has only in-frame clones and lacks some. The sample records around 400,000 clones, just over 85% being singletons. The chain combines TRBV29-1 with TRBJ2-3, with 15 positions matching TRBD2. Material for sequencing was PBMCs. This receptor was taken from a woman younger than 35 in good health and CMV-seronegative. This CDR3 is CSTHGTSGRLDTQYF. The CDR3 coding sequence is TGCAGCACACACGGGACTAGCGGGAGGCTGGATACGCAGTATTTT.